Here is one T cell receptor (beta chain) with its context. This sample is drawn from a study of siplizumab effects on memory and regulatory T cells. Clones were read by immunoSEQ multiplex PCR, and TCRdb kept only the in-frame ones, dropping some. The sample holds over 85,000 clones, 80% to 95% seen once. V was trimmed by 2 bases and J by 5 bases, leaving 18 bases between them. From germline, CDR1 is LNHDA and CDR2 SQIVND (reference sequence). The CDR3 is made up of 16 amino acids. The V and J genes are TRBV19 and TRBJ2-5; D is ambiguous. What was sequenced was CD4+ T cells sorted from blood. The source is a human donor in good health. CDR3 coding DNA: TGTGCCAGTAGTATAAGTGGTCAGACGGTCTCGGAGACCCAGTACTTC. This gives the protein CASSISGQTVSETQYF.